A selection of T cell receptor beta chains follows, all from one sample in a study of shared clonotypes between healthy human individuals. The assay was immunoSEQ multiplex PCR, and TCRdb's table has in-frame clones only and misses some. Of approximately 600,000 clones detected, 85% to 95% appear once; the ten largest clones hold 0.11%. Sequencing was performed on naive CD8+ T cells sorted from blood. The receptors stem from a woman aged 25 to 39 in good health. The CDR3 runs from the conserved cysteine through the conserved F or W. A D gene is named only where the DNA matches it firmly. Part of the rows lack a size; the others show once, few, many or a class for expanded clones.

len	v_gene	j_gene	d_gene	abundance	CDR3aa	CDR3nt
13	TRBV6-5	TRBJ1-2	.	.	CASSSQGTGGYTF	TGTGCCAGCAGTTCTCAAGGGACGGGTGGCTACACCTTC
15	TRBV5-6	TRBJ2-1	TRBD2	.	CASSPGLAGHNEQFF	TGTGCCAGCAGCCCCGGACTAGCGGGGCACAATGAGCAGTTCTTC
12	TRBV15	TRBJ2-1	.	.	CATSRDLEEQFF	TGTGCCACCAGCAGAGATTTAGAAGAGCAGTTCTTC
13	TRBV11-2	TRBJ1-1	.	.	CASSLAVPEVAFF	TGTGCCAGCAGCTTAGCTGTTCCCGAAGTAGCTTTCTTT
15	TRBV4-1	TRBJ1-3	TRBD1	.	CASSTDRAVGNTIYF	TGCGCCAGCAGCACCGACAGGGCCGTTGGAAACACCATATATTTT
14	TRBV28	TRBJ2-7	.	.	CASSFTRYLYEQYF	TGTGCCAGCAGTTTTACTAGATACCTCTACGAGCAGTACTTC
14	TRBV9	TRBJ1-4	.	.	CASSLGGTNEKLFF	TGTGCCAGCAGTTTGGGGGGAACTAATGAAAAACTGTTTTTT
15	TRBV5-1	TRBJ2-7	TRBD1	.	CASSGVPGQYYEQYF	TGCGCCAGCAGCGGGGTGCCGGGACAGTACTACGAGCAGTACTTC
16	TRBV19	TRBJ2-7	.	.	CASSDLSPAESYEQYF	TGTGCCAGTAGTGACCTCTCCCCGGCGGAGTCCTACGAGCAGTACTTC
15	TRBV9	TRBJ1-1	.	.	CASSVGSGPNTEAFF	TGTGCCAGCAGCGTAGGTTCCGGCCCGAACACTGAAGCTTTCTTT
17	TRBV5-6	TRBJ1-1	.	.	CASSLAWKGGMNTEAFF	TGTGCCAGCAGCTTGGCCTGGAAGGGCGGGATGAACACTGAAGCTTTCTTT
11	TRBV28	TRBJ1-1	.	.	CASSLGTLLFF	TGTGCCAGCAGTCTCGGGACCCTCCTATTCTTT
17	TRBV7-8	TRBJ2-1	TRBD2	.	CASRPPGTSGSGGEQFF	TGTGCCAGCAGACCCCCCGGGACTAGCGGGAGTGGGGGAGAGCAGTTCTTC
16	TRBV5-8	TRBJ2-4	.	once	CASSIGVSGAKNIQYF	TGTGCCAGCAGCATTGGGGTCTCTGGAGCCAAAAACATTCAGTACTTC
12	TRBV6-5	TRBJ2-1	.	.	CASSQQGNEQFF	TGTGCCAGCAGTCAGCAGGGAAATGAGCAGTTCTTC
14	TRBV19	TRBJ2-7	.	.	CASSISGYTYEQYF	TGTGCCAGTAGTATTAGCGGCTACACCTACGAGCAGTACTTC
14	TRBV7-9	TRBJ2-7	TRBD1	.	CASSDPGQGYEQYF	TGTGCCAGCAGCGACCCGGGACAGGGGTACGAGCAGTACTTC
13	TRBV27	TRBJ2-7	.	.	CASSFYPGYEQYF	TGTGCCAGCAGTTTTTACCCGGGCTACGAGCAGTACTTC
12	TRBV5-1	TRBJ2-5	.	.	CASREGRETQYF	TGCGCCAGCAGAGAGGGTCGGGAGACCCAGTACTTC
16	TRBV6-5	TRBJ2-2	TRBD2	.	CASSYGGLAVSGELFF	TGTGCCAGCAGTTACGGAGGACTAGCCGTTTCGGGGGAGCTGTTTTTT
15	TRBV27	TRBJ2-7	TRBD1	.	CASKQGDSFSYEQYF	TGTGCCAGCAAACAGGGGGATTCCTTCTCCTACGAGCAGTACTTC
15	TRBV7-9	TRBJ2-7	TRBD1	.	CASSGTRQDRYEQYF	TGTGCCAGCAGCGGGACGAGACAGGACAGGTACGAGCAGTACTTC
14	TRBV5-4	TRBJ2-2	.	.	CASSNGDTQGELFF	TGTGCCAGCAGCAACGGGGATACACAGGGGGAGCTGTTTTTT
14	TRBV6-5	TRBJ1-4	.	.	CASSPPEANEKLFF	TGTGCCAGCAGTCCACCGGAGGCTAATGAAAAACTGTTTTTT
12	TRBV27	TRBJ2-5	.	.	CASRQGQETQYF	TGTGCCAGCAGACAAGGACAAGAGACCCAGTACTTC
13	TRBV6-1	TRBJ2-1	.	.	CASSEERFYEQFF	TGTGCCAGCAGTGAAGAGCGTTTCTATGAGCAGTTCTTC
12	TRBV7-9	TRBJ2-4	.	.	CASSEGRNIQYF	TGTGCCAGCTCGGAGGGCCGAAACATTCAGTACTTC
12	TRBV5-6	TRBJ1-2	TRBD1	.	CASSSTGYGYTF	TGTGCCAGCAGCTCGACAGGGTACGGCTACACCTTC
14	TRBV9	TRBJ2-7	.	.	CASSPRRYSYEQYF	TGTGCCAGCAGCCCCCGAAGGTACTCCTACGAGCAGTACTTC
14	TRBV5-4	TRBJ1-2	TRBD1	.	CASSSPGTGHGYTF	TGTGCCAGCAGTTCCCCCGGGACAGGACATGGCTACACCTTC
16	TRBV4-1	TRBJ2-1	TRBD2	.	CASSQAIAGVVREQFF	TGCGCCAGCAGCCAAGCGATAGCGGGAGTCGTTAGGGAGCAGTTCTTC
12	TRBV7-9	TRBJ2-1	.	.	CASSPTSNEQFF	TGTGCCAGCAGCCCTACTAGCAATGAGCAGTTCTTC
15	TRBV13	TRBJ2-7	TRBD1	.	CASSSQGESSYEQYF	TGTGCCAGCAGCTCTCAGGGGGAATCATCCTACGAGCAGTACTTC
13	TRBV5-1	TRBJ2-5	.	.	CASHSVGQETQYF	TGCGCCAGCCACAGCGTAGGTCAGGAGACCCAGTACTTC
14	TRBV25-1	TRBJ2-3	.	.	CASRVTGLADTQYF	TGTGCCAGCAGGGTGACTGGGCTCGCAGATACGCAGTATTTT
17	TRBV14	TRBJ1-6	.	.	CASSHETATEDNSPLHF	TGTGCCAGCAGCCACGAGACTGCGACAGAAGATAATTCACCCCTCCACTTT
12	TRBV6-1	TRBJ2-7	TRBD2	.	CASGGVAYEQYF	TGTGCCAGCGGGGGGGTCGCCTACGAGCAGTACTTC
14	TRBV2	TRBJ1-5	.	.	CASSQLYSNQPQHF	TGCGCCAGCAGTCAGCTTTATAGCAATCAGCCCCAGCATTTT
16	TRBV29-1	TRBJ2-2	TRBD2	.	CSVEWREKGNTGELFF	TGCAGCGTTGAATGGCGGGAGAAGGGAAACACCGGGGAGCTGTTTTTT
14	TRBV29-1	TRBJ2-7	TRBD1	.	CSVEEADRGYEQYF	TGCAGCGTTGAAGAAGCGGACAGGGGCTACGAGCAGTACTTC
15	TRBV27	TRBJ2-4	TRBD2	.	CASSSILAGVDIQYF	TGTGCCAGCAGTTCCATACTAGCGGGAGTGGACATTCAGTACTTC
16	TRBV11-3	TRBJ2-1	TRBD2	.	CASSLFPSGSYNEQFF	TGTGCCAGCAGCTTATTTCCTAGCGGGAGCTACAATGAGCAGTTCTTC
11	TRBV6-1	TRBJ2-7	.	.	CASSDSGEQYF	TGTGCCAGCAGTGACTCGGGTGAACAGTACTTC
12	TRBV10-3	TRBJ2-7	.	.	CAISDLVNEQYF	TGTGCCATCAGTGATTTAGTTAACGAGCAGTACTTC
14	TRBV18	TRBJ1-2	.	.	CASSRIRLEAGYTF	TGTGCCAGCTCACGAATACGGCTTGAGGCTGGCTACACCTTC
11	TRBV4-2	TRBJ1-2	.	few	CASSPGSGYTF	TGTGCCAGCAGCCCGGGCAGTGGCTACACCTTC
16	TRBV28	TRBJ2-7	TRBD2	.	CASSLQAGVSSYEQYF	TGTGCCAGCAGTTTGCAAGCGGGGGTGAGCTCCTACGAGCAGTACTTC
15	TRBV19	TRBJ1-2	TRBD1	few	CASSVDRVASYGYTF	TGTGCCAGTAGTGTCGACAGGGTCGCCTCCTATGGCTACACCTTC
11	TRBV29-1	TRBJ2-7	.	.	CSVEEGYEQYF	TGCAGCGTTGAGGAGGGTTACGAGCAGTACTTC
12	TRBV28	TRBJ2-5	.	.	CASSPEGETQYF	TGTGCCAGCAGCCCGGAGGGGGAGACCCAGTACTTC
11	TRBV20-1	TRBJ2-7	.	once	CSARMIYEQYF	TGCAGTGCTAGAATGATCTACGAGCAGTACTTC
13	TRBV27	TRBJ1-1	.	.	CASSLTVNTEAFF	TGTGCCAGCAGTTTAACAGTGAACACTGAAGCTTTCTTT